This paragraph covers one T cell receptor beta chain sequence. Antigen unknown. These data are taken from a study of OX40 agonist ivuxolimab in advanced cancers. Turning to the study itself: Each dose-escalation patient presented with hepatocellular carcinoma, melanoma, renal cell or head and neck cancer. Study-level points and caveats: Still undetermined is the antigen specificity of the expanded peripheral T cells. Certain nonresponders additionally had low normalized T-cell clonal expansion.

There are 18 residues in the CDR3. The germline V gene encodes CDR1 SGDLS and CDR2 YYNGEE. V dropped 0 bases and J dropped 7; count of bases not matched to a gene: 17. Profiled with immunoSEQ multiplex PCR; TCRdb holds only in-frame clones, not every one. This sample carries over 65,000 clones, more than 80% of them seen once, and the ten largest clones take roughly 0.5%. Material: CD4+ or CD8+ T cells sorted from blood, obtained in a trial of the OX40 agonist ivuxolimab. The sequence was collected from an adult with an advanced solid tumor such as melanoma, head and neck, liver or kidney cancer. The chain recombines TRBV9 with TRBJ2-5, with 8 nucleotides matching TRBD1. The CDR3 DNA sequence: TGTGCCAGCAGCGTAGGGATTACGGACAGGGAAAGAATGGGGACCCAGTACTTC. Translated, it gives CASSVGITDRERMGTQYF.